Below, 32 T cell receptor beta chains from the same sample are listed, as sequenced in a study of early T cells in non-severe SARS-CoV-2 infection. TCRdb analysed the 5' RACE reads with MiXCR anew, one entry per CDR3 protein. The sample yields roughly 65,000 distinct CDR3 sequences, 9.5% to 15% seen once. Sequenced material: whole blood. The receptors shown here come from an adult who was a healthcare worker with PCR-confirmed SARS-CoV-2 infection or an uninfected control (not recorded which).

The chain joins TRBV2 to TRBJ1-1; D not certain. The CDR3 has 13 amino acids. Germline-derived CDR1 and CDR2 are SNHLY and FYNNEI. Trimming removed 8 bases from V and 1 base from J, with 11 bases in between. CDR3 protein: CASAPPQNTEAFF. CDR3 sequence (DNA): TGTGCCAGCGCCCCCCCCCAGAACACTGAAGCTTTCTTT.

This clonotype appeared a few times. This chain connects TRBV20-1 to TRBJ2-5; D uncertain. This CDR3 is built from 14 residues. Germline CDR1 and CDR2: DFQATT and SNEGSKA (reference sequence). The V end lost 0 bases, the J end lost 0 bases, and 8 bases lay between the germline ends. The CDR3 DNA reads as TGCAGTGCTAGAGAAGCACAAAACCAAGAGACCCAGTACTTC. Its translation: CSAREAQNQETQYF.

This clonotype was counted at least ten times. The chain is built from TRBV20-1 and TRBJ2-1; possible D gene TRBD2, 5 bases. Germline V gene lookup returns CDR1 DFQATT and CDR2 SNEGSKA (reference sequence). This CDR3 spans 17 amino acids. With 3 bases removed from V and 0 bases from J, the gap between germline ends came to 18 bases. The CDR3 DNA sequence: TGCAGTGCTAGGCCCTCGTTGGGAGCTTACTCCTACAATGAGCAGTTCTTC. Translating gives CSARPSLGAYSYNEQFF.

This rearrangement joins TRBV20-1 to TRBJ2-4; D is tentatively TRBD1 or TRBD2 (5 bases each). The CDR3 is made up of 15 amino acids. Deletions cut 6 bases from V and 5 bases from J, with 20 bases between. The germline gives CDR1 DFQATT, CDR2 SNEGSKA (reference sequence). CDR3 sequence reads: CSATRTAMGENIQYF. CDR3 DNA: TGCAGTGCCACCAGGACGGCTATGGGGGAAAACATTCAGTACTTC.

The rearrangement joins TRBV6-6 to TRBJ1-1; D might be TRBD1 (6 bases). Deletions cut 2 bases from V and 4 bases from J, with 11 bases between. The germline gives CDR1 MNHNY, CDR2 SVGAGI (reference sequence). The CDR3 runs to 14 residues. The CDR3 spells CASSYGGGGTEAFF. The DNA of the CDR3 is TGTGCCAGCAGTTACGGGGGAGGGGGCACTGAAGCTTTCTTT.

This clonotype was observed a few times. This chain joins TRBV10-3 and TRBJ2-7; possible D gene TRBD2, 5 bases. This CDR3 region has 12 residues. V was cut by 8 bases and J by 6 bases, with 14 bases left in between. Germline V CDR1 and CDR2: ENHRY, SYGVKD. The CDR3 region is CAISGSLGEQYF. The DNA of the CDR3 is TGTGCCATCTCGGGGAGTCTAGGCGAGCAGTACTTC.

The chain carries TRBV4-3 and TRBJ1-1, with a possible D match to TRBD1 (5 bases). The CDR3 spans 15 residues. V was trimmed by 0 bases and J by 2 bases, leaving 10 bases between them. CDR1 and CDR2 (germline): LGHNA, YSLEER. In DNA, the CDR3 is TGCGCCAGCAGCCAAGACTATAGGGGTAACACTGAAGCTTTCTTT. Translating gives CASSQDYRGNTEAFF.

This clonotype has a count of ten or more. CDR3 sequence reads: CATSTRFPVNSNQPQHF. As DNA, the CDR3 is TGTGCCACCAGCACCAGATTCCCAGTAAATAGCAATCAGCCCCAGCATTTT. The V and J genes are TRBV15 and TRBJ1-5, with D uncertain. V was trimmed by 4 bases and J by 0 bases, leaving 16 bases between them. The germline V gene encodes CDR1 LNHNV and CDR2 YYDKDF (reference sequence). The length of the CDR3 is 17 residues.

The chain couples TRBV29-1 to TRBJ1-2; D gene ambiguous. Trimming pared 4 bases from V and 8 bases from J, leaving 11 bases between. CDR1 is SQVTM, CDR2 ANQGSEA, per germline. This CDR3 is built from 11 residues. DNA of the CDR3: TGCAGCGTTGCTGAGGTGAGGGGCTACACCTTC. Amino acid sequence: CSVAEVRGYTF.

This clonotype was counted at least ten times. The rearrangement links TRBV6-2 or TRBV6-3 to TRBJ2-4; D is unresolved. Trimming shortened V by 0 bases and J by 1 base, and 13 bases separated the two germline ends. This CDR3 comprises 17 residues. From germline, CDR1 is MNHEY and CDR2 SVGEGT. The CDR3 here is CASSYSSRAKAKNIQYF. Here the CDR3 DNA reads TGTGCCAGCAGTTACTCTTCTAGGGCGAAGGCCAAAAACATTCAGTACTTC.

In its sample, this clonotype was seen a few times. The chain combines TRBV5-4 with TRBJ1-1, with D hard to call. Trimming left V 0 bases short and J 7 bases short, with 4 bases between. The CDR3 covers 11 residues. Germline CDR1 SGHNT, CDR2 YYREEE (reference sequence). The CDR3 loop reads CASSLGYEAFF. The CDR3, as DNA: TGTGCCAGCAGCTTGGGCTATGAAGCTTTCTTT.

As regards this clonotype: A much larger clone sits a single nucleotide away, making a read error possible. V and J are TRBV5-1 and TRBJ2-1; perhaps TRBD2 as D (5 bases). Trimming took 0 bases from V and 0 from J, leaving 7 bases between them. The CDR3 is made up of 15 amino acids. Germline V gene data show CDR1 as SGHRS and CDR2 as YFSETQ. The CDR3, as DNA: TGCGCCAGCAGCTTGGCCGGGGTCTCCTACAATGAGCAGTTCTTC. It encodes CASSLAGVSYNEQFF.

V is TRBV29-1 and J is TRBJ2-3; perhaps TRBD2 as D (6 bases). There are 13 residues in the CDR3. Germline CDR1 and CDR2: SQVTM and ANQGSEA. Between the trimmed V and J ends, which lost 6 bases and 1 base, there was a span of 11 bases. The CDR3 protein is CSVRTGGTDTQYF. CDR3 coding DNA: TGCAGCGTCAGAACGGGGGGCACAGATACGCAGTATTTT.

This chain links TRBV14 with TRBJ2-7; 7 nucleotides agree with TRBD2. The junction had 8 bases not matched to a gene; V was cut back by 1 base and J by 2 bases. CDR3 size: 16 residues. Germline V gene sequence: CDR1 SGHDN, CDR2 FVKESK. The DNA of the CDR3 is TGTGCCAGCAGCCAAGGGGCCGGGGGGACTACCTACGAGCAGTACTTC. It encodes CASSQGAGGTTYEQYF.

The chain couples TRBV7-6 to TRBJ2-1; D may be TRBD1 or TRBD2 (5 bases each). Germline CDR1 reads SGHVS; CDR2 reads FNYEAQ. The CDR3 totals 15 residues. Trimming cost V 5 bases and J 5 bases, with 16 bases left between them. CDR3 sequence reads: CASSNPQGPHNEQFF. The CDR3 coding sequence is TGTGCCAGCAGCAACCCCCAGGGACCCCACAATGAGCAGTTCTTC.

The chain combines TRBV5-6 with TRBJ2-1; D is undetermined. Trimming pared 4 bases from V and 4 bases from J, leaving 9 bases between. In germline, CDR1 is SGHDT, CDR2 YYEEEE. The CDR3 has 13 amino acids. CDR3 sequence (DNA): TGTGCCAGCAGCGGAACAGCTTACAATGAGCAGTTCTTC. Its protein is CASSGTAYNEQFF.

V is TRBV29-1 and J is TRBJ2-7; D is perhaps TRBD1 (5 bases). Germline CDR1 is SQVTM and CDR2 is ANQGSEA. The V and J ends lost 7 bases and 4 bases respectively, with 14 bases between them. CDR3 length: 12 amino acids. The CDR3 nucleotides read TGCAGCGCTCAGGGATCACGGTACGAGCAGTACTTC. Protein product: CSAQGSRYEQYF.

This clonotype has a handful of counts. The chain carries TRBV5-1 and TRBJ1-2; unclear D gene. The CDR3 totals 12 residues. The germline CDR1 and CDR2 sequences are SGHRS and YFSETQ. Trimming took off 5 bases at V and 5 bases at J, with 10 bases between the two ends. CDR3 loop: CASRAVGYGYTF. The CDR3 coding sequence is TGCGCCAGCAGAGCGGTAGGATATGGCTACACCTTC.

This clonotype was counted at least ten times. The gene calls are TRBV20-1 and TRBJ1-1; D may be TRBD1 (5 bases). V dropped 3 bases and J dropped 4 bases, with 18 bases sitting between them. The CDR3 contains 15 residues. Germline CDR1 DFQATT, CDR2 SNEGSKA (reference sequence). The CDR3: CSASPPGYEVTEAFF. In DNA, the CDR3 is TGCAGTGCTAGCCCCCCAGGGTATGAAGTCACTGAAGCTTTCTTT.

There are a few counts of this clonotype. This chain links TRBV7-2 with TRBJ2-1, with D hard to call. The CDR3 totals 15 residues. V gave up 1 base and J gave up 0 bases, with 7 bases separating them. From germline, CDR1 is SGHTA and CDR2 FQGNSA. The CDR3 nucleotides read TGTGCCAGCAGCTTAGATTCCAGCTCCTACAATGAGCAGTTCTTC. Residues: CASSLDSSSYNEQFF.

Many counts were recorded for this clonotype. The V and J genes are TRBV3-1 and TRBJ1-6; 7 bases are a match to TRBD1. The germline gives CDR1 LGHDT, CDR2 YNNKEL (reference sequence). The CDR3 covers 15 residues. J lost 6 bases, V lost 6 bases, and 8 bases had no gene match. CDR3 DNA sequence: TGTGCCAGCAGAACAACAGGGGCGCCTAATTCACCCCTCCACTTT. Encoded protein: CASRTTGAPNSPLHF.

The chain has TRBV6-6 and TRBJ2-7, with TRBD2 as a possible D gene (5 bases). The CDR3 consists of 10 residues. Germline assignment: CDR1 MNHNY and CDR2 SVGAGI (reference sequence). Trimming stripped 6 bases from V and 7 bases from J, with 7 bases between. DNA for the CDR3: TGTGCCAGCAGCCGGGGTGAGCAGTACTTC. Its protein product is CASSRGEQYF.

This chain uses TRBV25-1 with TRBJ2-2; unclear D gene. Germline V gives CDR1 MGHDK, CDR2 SYGVNS. V gave up 4 bases and J gave up 4 bases, with 10 bases separating them. The CDR3 has 14 amino acids. The CDR3 region is CASSGSIPTGELFF. DNA for the CDR3: TGTGCCAGCAGTGGTTCAATACCCACCGGGGAGCTGTTTTTT. Using reference TRBV25-1 and TRBJ2-2 for the parts outside the CDR3, the full variable domain is EADIYQTPRYLVIGTGKKITLECSQTMGHDKMYWYQQDPGMELHLIHYSYGVNSTEKGDLSSESTVSRIRTEHFPLTLESARPSHTSQYLCASSGSIPTGELFFGEGSRLTVL.

This clonotype was counted between two and nine times. The rearrangement links TRBV5-4 to TRBJ2-1, with D perhaps matching TRBD2 (5 bases). In germline, CDR1 is SGHNT, CDR2 YYREEE (reference sequence). V lost 9 bases and J 7 bases, leaving 20 bases between the germline ends. The CDR3 covers 14 residues. In DNA form, the CDR3 reads TGTGCCACCTCCAAGGACTCTTACCAAAATGAGCAGTTCTTC. This encodes CATSKDSYQNEQFF.

This clonotype was counted a few times. The CDR3 nucleotides are TGCAGCGTTGAAGGTCCTGGCTACACCTTC. This sequence encodes CSVEGPGYTF. J is TRBJ1-2 and V is TRBV29-1; D not resolved. This CDR3 has 10 residues. V lost 1 base and J 7 bases, leaving 4 bases between the germline ends. CDR1 SQVTM and CDR2 ANQGSEA come from the germline V gene. The whole variable domain, filled in from reference TRBV29-1 and TRBJ1-2, reads SAVISQKPSRDICQRGTSLTIQCQVDSQVTMMFWYRQQPGQSLTLIATANQGSEATYESGFVIDKFPISRPNLTFSTLTVSNMSPEDSSIYLCSVEGPGYTFGSGTRLTVV.

The table lists this clonotype with many counts. The chain couples TRBV30 to TRBJ2-7; 8 positions match TRBD2. Germline CDR1 GTSNPN, CDR2 SVGIG (reference sequence). The V and J ends lost 2 bases and 2 bases, in that order; junction bases with no gene match: 5. This CDR3 comprises 14 residues. DNA of the CDR3: TGTGCCTGGAGTATCGGGAGGGGTGCCTACGAGCAGTACTTC. It encodes CAWSIGRGAYEQYF.

This clonotype was observed many times. The chain carries TRBV6-5 and TRBJ1-4; tentative D call: TRBD1 (6 bases). Trimming cost V 6 bases and J 4 bases, with 12 bases left between them. Germline CDR1 MNHEY, CDR2 SVGAGI. The length of the CDR3 is 14 residues. The CDR3 DNA reads TGTGCCAGCAGCCCCGGAGGGGGTAATGAAAAACTGTTTTTT. It is translated as CASSPGGGNEKLFF.

A few counts support this clonotype. One end of the junction varies from germline; a read error may be responsible. The V gene is TRBV5-1, the J gene TRBJ1-1; D is possibly TRBD1 (5 bases). Germline values: CDR1 SGHRS, CDR2 YFSETQ. The length of the CDR3 is 14 residues. CDR3 DNA sequence: TGCGCCAGCAGATTGGGGGGTACGAAACCGGAAGCTTTCTTT. Residues: CASRLGGTKPEAFF. The full variable domain, rest sourced from reference TRBV5-1 and TRBJ1-1, is KAGVTQTPRYLIKTRGQQVTLSCSPISGHRSVSWYQQTPGQGLQFLFEYFSETQRNKGNFPGRFSGRQFSNSRSEMNVSTLELGDSALYLCASRLGGTKPEAFFGQGTRLTVV.

This clonotype was seen a few times. The chain has TRBV2 and TRBJ1-2, with 10 bases aligning to TRBD1. The germline CDR1 and CDR2 sequences are SNHLY and FYNNEI. This CDR3 comprises 15 residues. Trimming removed 6 bases from V and 4 bases from J; junction bases left unmatched: 8. DNA of the CDR3: TGTGCCAGCAGGGCTGGGACAGGGGATTTCTATGGCTACACCTTC. Its translation: CASRAGTGDFYGYTF.

The gene calls are TRBV12-3 or TRBV12-4 and TRBJ2-5; weak D call: TRBD1 (5 bases). The CDR3 length is 16 residues. Deletions cut 5 bases from V and 0 bases from J, with 16 bases between. The DNA for the CDR3 is TGTGCCAGCAGTCCCACGGACAACTCGAACCAAGAGACCCAGTACTTC. Its translation is CASSPTDNSNQETQYF.

This sequence joins TRBV6-4 and TRBJ2-3; 12 nucleotides agree with TRBD2. J gave up 4 bases and V 4 bases, and 0 bases lay outside the gene matches. Germline V gene lookup returns CDR1 MRHNA and CDR2 SNTAGT. The CDR3 length is 14 residues. The CDR3 DNA reads TGTGCCAGCAGTGCTAGCGGGGGGGCAGATACGCAGTATTTT. The encoded protein is CASSASGGADTQYF.

This clonotype has a handful of counts. The CDR3 here is CASSRLTSKHEQYF. The CDR3 nucleotides are TGTGCCAGCAGCCGGCTCACAAGCAAGCACGAGCAGTACTTC. The V call is TRBV5-6, the J call TRBJ2-7; D gene uncertain. V was shortened by 4 bases and J by 5 bases, with 16 bases between the two germline ends. This CDR3 is built from 14 residues. Germline V gene data show CDR1 as SGHDT and CDR2 as YYEEEE. Variable domain in full (rest from reference TRBV5-6 and TRBJ2-7): DAGVTQSPTHLIKTRGQQVTLRCSPKSGHDTVSWYQQALGQGPQFIFQYYEEEERQRGNFPDRFSGHQFPNYSSELNVNALLLGDSALYLCASSRLTSKHEQYFGPGTRLTVT.